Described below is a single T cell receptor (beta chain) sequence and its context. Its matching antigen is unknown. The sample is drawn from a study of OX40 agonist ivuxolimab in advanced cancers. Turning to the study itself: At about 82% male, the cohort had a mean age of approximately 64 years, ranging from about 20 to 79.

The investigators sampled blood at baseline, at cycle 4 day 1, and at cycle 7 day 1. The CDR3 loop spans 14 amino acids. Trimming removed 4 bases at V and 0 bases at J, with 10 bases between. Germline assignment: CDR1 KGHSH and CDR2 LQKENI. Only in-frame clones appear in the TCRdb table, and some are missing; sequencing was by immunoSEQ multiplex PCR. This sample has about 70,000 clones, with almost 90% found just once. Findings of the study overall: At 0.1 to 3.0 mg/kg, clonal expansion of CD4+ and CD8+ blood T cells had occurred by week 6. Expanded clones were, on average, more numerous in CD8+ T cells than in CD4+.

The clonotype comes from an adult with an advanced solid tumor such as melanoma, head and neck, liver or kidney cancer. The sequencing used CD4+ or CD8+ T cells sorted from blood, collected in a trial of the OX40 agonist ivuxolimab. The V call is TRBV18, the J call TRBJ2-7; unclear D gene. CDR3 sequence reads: CASSREGNSYEQYF. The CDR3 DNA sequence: TGTGCCAGCTCACGCGAAGGGAACTCCTACGAGCAGTACTTC.